Below, 10 T cell receptor beta chains from the same sample are listed, as sequenced in a study of shared clonotypes between healthy human individuals (dated by TCRdb to the early 2020s). The library was generated by the immunoSEQ multiplex PCR assay. As stored in TCRdb, this immuneACCESS dataset retains in-frame rearrangements with V and J assigned. A fraction of the clones does not appear; measured against another copy, unresolved V genes explain less than half of the discrepancy, and the remainder lacks a known reason. Counted in this sample were approximately 2.3 million clones; about 92% of them appeared once. The ten largest clones add up to roughly 0.36% of the sample. What was sequenced was naive CD4+ T cells from PBMCs. The cell subset or site label for this specimen denotes: CD45RA+ positively selected. All receptors come from a man aged 18 to 35 in good health. Some clones in this sample may be carry-over from other donors' samples.

The rearrangement joins TRBV5-4 to TRBJ1-3, with D maybe TRBD1 (5 bases). This CDR3 has 14 residues. Trimming took 2 bases from V and 2 from J, leaving 8 bases between them. The germline V gene has CDR1 SGHNT and CDR2 YYREEE (reference sequence). CDR3 protein: CASSFGGAGNTIYF. Written as DNA, the CDR3 is TGTGCCAGCAGCTTTGGGGGGGCTGGAAACACCATATATTTT.

This rearrangement joins TRBV18 to TRBJ2-5, with D unresolved. The DNA matches TRBJ2-7 better at its end, which makes the J call doubtful. The CDR3 runs 15 residues. CDR1 KGHSH and CDR2 LQKENI come from the germline V gene. The CDR3 here is CASSPGARSSYEQYF. For the CDR3, the DNA is TGTGCCAGCTCACCAGGAGCTCGAAGCTCCTACGAGCAGTACTTC.

The rearrangement joins TRBV5-1 to TRBJ2-7; 10 nucleotides match TRBD1. From germline, CDR1 is SGHRS and CDR2 YFSETQ. V shed 2 bases and J 6 bases; nucleotides not matched to a gene: 8. The CDR3 length is 15 residues. This CDR3 reads CASSLGGQGVSEQYF. The CDR3, as DNA: TGCGCCAGCAGCTTAGGTGGACAGGGGGTAAGCGAGCAGTACTTC. Complete variable domain (other parts from reference TRBV5-1 and TRBJ2-7): KAGVTQTPRYLIKTRGQQVTLSCSPISGHRSVSWYQQTPGQGLQFLFEYFSETQRNKGNFPGRFSGRQFSNSRSEMNVSTLELGDSALYLCASSLGGQGVSEQYFGPGTRLTVT.

V and J are TRBV7-3 and TRBJ1-2; D ambiguous. Germline CDR1 SGHTA, CDR2 FQGTGA. The length of the CDR3 is 14 residues. V lost 1 base and J 7 bases, leaving 13 bases between the germline ends. The CDR3 loop reads CASSLNGGPGGYTF. Here the CDR3 DNA reads TGTGCCAGCAGCTTAAACGGCGGACCAGGTGGCTACACCTTC.

This rearrangement joins TRBV20-1 to TRBJ2-3; D gene ambiguous. The CDR3 is made up of 10 amino acids. Trimming removed 6 bases from V and 7 bases from J, with 8 bases in between. Germline CDR1 is DFQATT and CDR2 is SNEGSKA (reference sequence). CDR3: CSAYANTQYF. The CDR3 DNA reads TGCAGTGCCTACGCAAATACGCAGTATTTT.

The chain couples TRBV19 to TRBJ2-7, with 8 bases matching TRBD2. The length of the CDR3 is 16 residues. V was clipped by 6 bases and J by 0 bases; unmatched bases: 10. Germline CDR1 LNHDA, CDR2 SQIVND (reference sequence). Here the CDR3 reads CASRSGRAGGSYEQYF. CDR3 DNA: TGTGCCAGTAGAAGCGGCCGGGCGGGAGGCTCCTACGAGCAGTACTTC.

This sequence joins TRBV4-3 and TRBJ2-7, with TRBD2 matching 12 bases. This CDR3 is 15 amino acids long. Germline V CDR1 and CDR2: LGHNA, YSLEER. The trim removed 2 bases at V and 4 bases at J, leaving 3 bases unmatched. The DNA of the CDR3 is TGCGCCAGCAGCCAACTTCTAGCGGGAGGGTACGAGCAGTACTTC. It yields the protein CASSQLLAGGYEQYF.

The chain combines TRBV7-9 with TRBJ2-3; tentatively, D is TRBD2 (5 bases). Germline CDR1 and CDR2: SEHNR and FQNEAQ (reference sequence). The CDR3 sequence is 16 residues long. V was clipped by 2 bases and J by 6 bases, with 18 bases between them. This CDR3 reads CASSLPKGRGGDTQYF. The DNA of the CDR3 is TGTGCCAGCAGCTTACCCAAGGGCCGGGGTGGGGATACGCAGTATTTT.

This clone was counted once. The chain uses TRBV5-1 and TRBJ2-5; 9 bases match TRBD1. The J call may be faulty, since TRBJ2-7 better matches the DNA end. The V gene's germline CDR1 is SGHRS and CDR2 YFSETQ. This CDR3 region has 15 residues. CDR3 sequence: CASSLGTGVSYEQYF. Here the CDR3 DNA reads TGCGCCAGCAGCTTGGGGACAGGGGTTTCCTACGAGCAGTACTTC.

The chain combines TRBV5-1 with TRBJ2-1; 16 nucleotides match TRBD2. The length of the CDR3 is 16 residues. V dropped 4 bases and J dropped 7; count of bases not matched to a gene: 5. Germline V gives CDR1 SGHRS, CDR2 YFSETQ. In DNA, the CDR3 is TGCGCCAGCAGCCTGGGACTAGCGGGAGGGCGGAATGAGCAGTTCTTC. This encodes CASSLGLAGGRNEQFF. The full variable domain, with the rest looked up from reference TRBV5-1 and TRBJ2-1, is KAGVTQTPRYLIKTRGQQVTLSCSPISGHRSVSWYQQTPGQGLQFLFEYFSETQRNKGNFPGRFSGRQFSNSRSEMNVSTLELGDSALYLCASSLGLAGGRNEQFFGPGTRLTVL.